This is a list of T cell receptor beta chains from one sample in a study of cytomegalovirus exposure and HLA in healthy donors. The method was immunoSEQ multiplex PCR; TCRdb's version includes in-frame clones alone and lacks a portion of them. This sample has tens of thousands of clones, with about 92% found just once. Sequences were obtained from PBMCs. Receptors were obtained from a man aged 18 to 29 in good health and CMV-seronegative. The CDR3 runs from the conserved cysteine through the conserved F or W. D genes are given only for firm matches. Clone size appears in some rows only: once, few, many, or a class for an expanded clone.

d_call	clone_size	j_call	v_call	cdr3_nt	cdr3_aa
NA	NA	TRBJ1-5	TRBV9	TGTGCCAGCAGCGTAGGCGTCGGTAGCAATCAGCCCCAGCATTTT	CASSVGVGSNQPQHF
NA	once	TRBJ2-7	TRBV25-1	TGTGCCAGCCCCGGCTACGAGCAGTACTTC	CASPGYEQYF
TRBD1	NA	TRBJ1-3	TRBV30	TGTGCCAGACAGGGACAAAACACCATATATTTT	CARQGQNTIYF
TRBD1	NA	TRBJ2-4	TRBV5-1	TGCGCCAGCAGCAGAGGACAGGGGGTCGGCAAAAACATTCAGTACTTC	CASSRGQGVGKNIQYF
TRBD1	once	TRBJ1-5	TRBV18	TGTGCCAGCTCCGGACAGGTTAATCAGCCCCAGCATTTT	CASSGQVNQPQHF
TRBD1	NA	TRBJ1-1	TRBV29-1	TGCAGCGGGGATACGACAGGGCGGGACACTGAAGCTTTCTTT	CSGDTTGRDTEAFF
TRBD1	once	TRBJ2-7	TRBV9	TGTGCCAGCAGCTCTGGACAGGGCCTCTCCTACGAGCAGTACTTC	CASSSGQGLSYEQYF
NA	NA	TRBJ1-2	TRBV28	TGTGCCAGCAGTAACCACCATCTTAGAGATGGCTACACCTTC	CASSNHHLRDGYTF
NA	NA	TRBJ1-5	TRBV2	TGTGCCAGCAGTCCTCTGGGGCCGGCGACAGCTAGCAATCAGCCCCAGCATTTT	CASSPLGPATASNQPQHF
NA	NA	TRBJ1-2	TRBV11-2	TGTGCCAGCAGCCCTGGCTCGCCCCCAGGGTCCTATGGCTACACCTTC	CASSPGSPPGSYGYTF
TRBD1	NA	TRBJ1-4	TRBV7-9	TGTGCCAGCAGGACTGGGACAGGGACTTATTATGAAAAACTGTTTTTT	CASRTGTGTYYEKLFF
NA	NA	TRBJ1-5	TRBV10-1	TGCGCCAGCAGTGACTCAGGGGCAAATCAGCCCCAGCATTTT	CASSDSGANQPQHF
NA	NA	TRBJ1-2	TRBV6-5	TGTGCCAGCAGTTACCAGTTCCCCTATGGCTACACCTTC	CASSYQFPYGYTF
NA	NA	TRBJ2-4	TRBV18	TGTGCCAGCTCACCGGGGGCGGAGGCCAAAAACATTCAGTACTTC	CASSPGAEAKNIQYF
NA	NA	TRBJ1-3	TRBV5-1	TGCGCCAGCAGCTTGGGGCAGCGCTCTGGAAACACCATATATTTT	CASSLGQRSGNTIYF
TRBD1	NA	TRBJ1-3	TRBV5-4	TGTGCCAGCAGCCGGGACAGGAGCTCTGGAAACACCATATATTTT	CASSRDRSSGNTIYF
NA	NA	TRBJ2-4	TRBV27	TGTGCCAGCAGTCCGGGACACCCTGCGGGCATTCAGTACTTC	CASSPGHPAGIQYF
NA	NA	TRBJ2-2	TRBV4-2	TGTGCCAGCAAAAAATTAACAGTGAACACCGGGGAGCTGTTTTTT	CASKKLTVNTGELFF
TRBD1	NA	TRBJ1-2	TRBV10-3	TGTGCCATTACCGGGACAGGGCATGGCTACACCTTC	CAITGTGHGYTF
NA	NA	TRBJ1-1	TRBV10-1	TGCGCCAGCAGTGAACAGAGTAACACTGAAGCTTTCTTT	CASSEQSNTEAFF
NA	once	TRBJ2-5	TRBV7-6	TGTGCCAGCAGCTTAGATGGGGAGGAGACCCAGTACTTC	CASSLDGEETQYF
TRBD2	NA	TRBJ2-1	TRBV5-1	TGCGCCAGCAGCTGGCCGGGACTAGCGGGAGGAGGGGCAGGCAATGAGCAGTTCTTC	CASSWPGLAGGGAGNEQFF
NA	NA	TRBJ1-1	TRBV5-6	TGTGCCAGCAGCTTGGACAGGGCCACTGAAGCTTTCTTT	CASSLDRATEAFF
TRBD2	NA	TRBJ2-2	TRBV4-1	TGCGCCAGCAGCCCCCTCGGGGGGGGCCTCGCCGGGGAGCTGTTTTTT	CASSPLGGGLAGELFF
NA	NA	TRBJ1-2	TRBV6-4	TGTGCCAGCAGTGAAGGGCAGGGGTATAATCGCTACACCTTC	CASSEGQGYNRYTF